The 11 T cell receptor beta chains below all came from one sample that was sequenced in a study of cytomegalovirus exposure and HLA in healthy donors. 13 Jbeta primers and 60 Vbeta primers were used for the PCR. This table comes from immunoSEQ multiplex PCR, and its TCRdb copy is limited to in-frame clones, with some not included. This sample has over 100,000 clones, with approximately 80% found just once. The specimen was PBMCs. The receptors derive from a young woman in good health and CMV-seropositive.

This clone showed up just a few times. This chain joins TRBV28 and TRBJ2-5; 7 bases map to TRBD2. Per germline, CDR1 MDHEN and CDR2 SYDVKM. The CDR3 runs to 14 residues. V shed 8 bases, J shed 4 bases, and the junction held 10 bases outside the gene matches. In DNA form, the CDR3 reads TGTGCCAGCTCGATCCCCGGGGAGGGAGAGACCCAGTACTTC. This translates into CASSIPGEGETQYF.

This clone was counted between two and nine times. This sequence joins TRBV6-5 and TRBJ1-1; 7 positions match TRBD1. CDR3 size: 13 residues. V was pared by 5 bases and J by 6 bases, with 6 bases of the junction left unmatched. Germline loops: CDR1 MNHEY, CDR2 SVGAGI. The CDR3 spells CASSKTGSPEAFF. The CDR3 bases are TGTGCCAGCAGTAAGACAGGGTCCCCTGAAGCTTTCTTT.

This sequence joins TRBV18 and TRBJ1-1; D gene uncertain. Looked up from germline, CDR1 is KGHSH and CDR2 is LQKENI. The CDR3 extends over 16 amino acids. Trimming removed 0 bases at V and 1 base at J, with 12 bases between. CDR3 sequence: CASSPPNGQANTEAFF. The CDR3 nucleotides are TGTGCCAGCTCACCACCAAATGGTCAGGCGAACACTGAAGCTTTCTTT. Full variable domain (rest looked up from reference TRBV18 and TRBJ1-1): NAGVMQNPRHLVRRRGQEARLRCSPMKGHSHVYWYRQLPEEGLKFMVYLQKENIIDESGMPKERFSAEFPKEGPSILRIQQVVRGDSAAYFCASSPPNGQANTEAFFGQGTRLTVV.

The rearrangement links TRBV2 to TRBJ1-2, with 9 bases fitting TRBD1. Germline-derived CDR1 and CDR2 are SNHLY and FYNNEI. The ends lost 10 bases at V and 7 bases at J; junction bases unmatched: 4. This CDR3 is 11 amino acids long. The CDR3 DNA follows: TGTGCCAAACAGGGGGCGGCTGGCTACACCTTC. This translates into CAKQGAAGYTF.

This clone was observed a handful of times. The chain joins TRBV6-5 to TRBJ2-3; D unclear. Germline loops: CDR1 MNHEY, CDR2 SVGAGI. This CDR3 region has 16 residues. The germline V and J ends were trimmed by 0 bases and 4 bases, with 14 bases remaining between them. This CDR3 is CASSYSVRLSADTQYF. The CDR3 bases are TGTGCCAGCAGTTACTCGGTCCGATTGAGTGCAGATACGCAGTATTTT.

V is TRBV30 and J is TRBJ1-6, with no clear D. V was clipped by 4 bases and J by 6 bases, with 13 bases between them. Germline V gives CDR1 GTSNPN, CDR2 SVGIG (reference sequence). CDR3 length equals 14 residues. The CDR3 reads CAWNSQAGNSPLHF. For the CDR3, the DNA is TGTGCCTGGAACAGCCAGGCCGGTAATTCACCCCTCCACTTT.

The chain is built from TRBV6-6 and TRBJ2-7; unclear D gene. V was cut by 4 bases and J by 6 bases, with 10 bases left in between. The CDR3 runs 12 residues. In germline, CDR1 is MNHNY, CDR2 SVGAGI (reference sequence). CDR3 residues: CASSFRVFEQYF. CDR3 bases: TGTGCCAGCAGTTTTCGTGTTTTCGAGCAGTACTTC.

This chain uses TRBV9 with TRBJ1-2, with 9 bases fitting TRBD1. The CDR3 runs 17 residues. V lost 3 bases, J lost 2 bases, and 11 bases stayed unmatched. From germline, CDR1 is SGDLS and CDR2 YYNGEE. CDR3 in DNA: TGTGCCAGCAGCGGAGGACAGGGGTGGGGACCCAACTATGGCTACACCTTC. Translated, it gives CASSGGQGWGPNYGYTF.

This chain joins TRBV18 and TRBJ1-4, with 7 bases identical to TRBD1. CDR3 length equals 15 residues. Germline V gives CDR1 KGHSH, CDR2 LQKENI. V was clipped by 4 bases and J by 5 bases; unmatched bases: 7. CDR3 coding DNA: TGTGCCAGCTCACTATCCGGGACAGCCAATGAAAAACTGTTTTTT. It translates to CASSLSGTANEKLFF.

CDR3 DNA sequence: TGTGCCACCAGCAGAGGGCTAGGGGATGAAGCTTTCTTT. It is translated as CATSRGLGDEAFF. The V and J genes are TRBV15 and TRBJ1-1; D perhaps matches TRBD1 (5 bases). The CDR3 loop spans 13 amino acids. V lost 1 base to trimming and J lost 7 bases, with 10 bases between them. The V gene's germline CDR1 is LNHNV and CDR2 YYDKDF (reference sequence).

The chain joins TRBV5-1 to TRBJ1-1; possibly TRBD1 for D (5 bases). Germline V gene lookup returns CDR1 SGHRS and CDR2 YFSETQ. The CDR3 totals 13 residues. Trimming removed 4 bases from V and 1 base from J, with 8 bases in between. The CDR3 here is CASSAGQNTEAFF. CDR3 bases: TGCGCCAGCAGCGCGGGGCAGAACACTGAAGCTTTCTTT. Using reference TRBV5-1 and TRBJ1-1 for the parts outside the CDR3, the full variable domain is KAGVTQTPRYLIKTRGQQVTLSCSPISGHRSVSWYQQTPGQGLQFLFEYFSETQRNKGNFPGRFSGRQFSNSRSEMNVSTLELGDSALYLCASSAGQNTEAFFGQGTRLTVV.